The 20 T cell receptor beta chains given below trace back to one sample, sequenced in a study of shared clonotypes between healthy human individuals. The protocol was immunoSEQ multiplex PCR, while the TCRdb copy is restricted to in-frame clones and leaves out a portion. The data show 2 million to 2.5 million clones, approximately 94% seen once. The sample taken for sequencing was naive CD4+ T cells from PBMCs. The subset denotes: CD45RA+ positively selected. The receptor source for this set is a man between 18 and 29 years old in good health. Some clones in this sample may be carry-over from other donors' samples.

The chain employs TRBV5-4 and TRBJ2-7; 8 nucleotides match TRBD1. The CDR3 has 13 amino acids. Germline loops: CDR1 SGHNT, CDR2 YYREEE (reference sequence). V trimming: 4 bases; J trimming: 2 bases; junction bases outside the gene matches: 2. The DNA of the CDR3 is TGTGCCAGCAGCGACAGGGGTCCCTACGAGCAGTACTTC. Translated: CASSDRGPYEQYF.

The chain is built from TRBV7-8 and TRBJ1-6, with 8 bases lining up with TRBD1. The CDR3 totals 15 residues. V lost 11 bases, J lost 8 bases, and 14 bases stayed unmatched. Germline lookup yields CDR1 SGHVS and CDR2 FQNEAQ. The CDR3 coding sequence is TGTGCCCCGCCTCCGGACAGGGAATGGGATTCACCCCTCCACTTT. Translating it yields CAPPPDREWDSPLHF. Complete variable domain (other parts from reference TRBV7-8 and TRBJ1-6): GAGVSQSPRYKVAKRGQDVALRCDPISGHVSLFWYQQALGQGPEFLTYFQNEAQLDKSGLPSDRFFAERPEGSVSTLKIQRTQQEDSAVYLCAPPPDREWDSPLHFGNGTRLTVT.

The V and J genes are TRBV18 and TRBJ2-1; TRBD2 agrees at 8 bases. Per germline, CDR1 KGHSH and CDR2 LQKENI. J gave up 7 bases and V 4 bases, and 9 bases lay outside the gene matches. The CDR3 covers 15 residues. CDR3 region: CASSQAGETGNEQFF. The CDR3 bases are TGTGCCAGCTCACAAGCGGGAGAGACGGGGAATGAGCAGTTCTTC.

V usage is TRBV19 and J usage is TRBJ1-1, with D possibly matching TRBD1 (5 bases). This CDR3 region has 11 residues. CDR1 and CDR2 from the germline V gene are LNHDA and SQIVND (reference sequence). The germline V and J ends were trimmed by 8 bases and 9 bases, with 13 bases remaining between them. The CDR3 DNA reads TGTGCCAGTGGAGTGGGGCCCCAAGCTTTCTTT. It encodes CASGVGPQAFF.

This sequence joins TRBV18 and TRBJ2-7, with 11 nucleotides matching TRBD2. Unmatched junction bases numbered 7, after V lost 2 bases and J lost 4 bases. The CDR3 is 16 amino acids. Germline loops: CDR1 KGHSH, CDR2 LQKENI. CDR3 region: CASSPMQLAGVYEQYF. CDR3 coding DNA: TGTGCCAGCTCACCAATGCAACTAGCGGGAGTATACGAGCAGTACTTC.

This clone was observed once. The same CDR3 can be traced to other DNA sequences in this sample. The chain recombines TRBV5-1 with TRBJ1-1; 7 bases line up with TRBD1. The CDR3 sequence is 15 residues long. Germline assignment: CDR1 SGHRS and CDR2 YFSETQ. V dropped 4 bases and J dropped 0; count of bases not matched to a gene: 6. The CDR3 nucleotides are TGCGCCAGCAGCCTCGGGACAGCCATGAACACTGAAGCTTTCTTT. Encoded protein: CASSLGTAMNTEAFF. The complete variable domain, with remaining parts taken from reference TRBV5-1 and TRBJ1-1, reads KAGVTQTPRYLIKTRGQQVTLSCSPISGHRSVSWYQQTPGQGLQFLFEYFSETQRNKGNFPGRFSGRQFSNSRSEMNVSTLELGDSALYLCASSLGTAMNTEAFFGQGTRLTVV.

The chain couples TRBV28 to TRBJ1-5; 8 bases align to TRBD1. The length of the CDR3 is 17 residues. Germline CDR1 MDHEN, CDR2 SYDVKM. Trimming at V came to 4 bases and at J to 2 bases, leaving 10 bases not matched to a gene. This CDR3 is CASSSRDRSKGNQPQHF. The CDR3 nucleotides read TGTGCCAGCAGTTCCCGGGACAGGTCAAAGGGCAATCAGCCCCAGCATTTT.

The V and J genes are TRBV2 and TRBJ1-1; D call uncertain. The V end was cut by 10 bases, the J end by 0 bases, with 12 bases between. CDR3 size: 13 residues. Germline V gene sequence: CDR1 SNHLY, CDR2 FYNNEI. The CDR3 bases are TGTGCCACTAAAGTGGGAATGAACACTGAAGCTTTCTTT. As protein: CATKVGMNTEAFF.

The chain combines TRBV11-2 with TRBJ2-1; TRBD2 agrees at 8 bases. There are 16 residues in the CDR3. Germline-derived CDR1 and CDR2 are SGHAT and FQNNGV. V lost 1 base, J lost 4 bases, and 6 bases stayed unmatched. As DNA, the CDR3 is TGTGCCAGCAGCTTAGGCCGGGCGGGAGGTTACAATGAGCAGTTCTTC. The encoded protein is CASSLGRAGGYNEQFF.

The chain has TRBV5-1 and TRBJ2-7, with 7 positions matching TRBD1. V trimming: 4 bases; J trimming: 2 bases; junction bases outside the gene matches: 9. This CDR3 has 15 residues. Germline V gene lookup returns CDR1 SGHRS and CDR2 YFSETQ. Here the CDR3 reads CASSATTGSTYEQYF. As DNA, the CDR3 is TGCGCCAGCAGCGCAACGACAGGGTCCACCTACGAGCAGTACTTC.

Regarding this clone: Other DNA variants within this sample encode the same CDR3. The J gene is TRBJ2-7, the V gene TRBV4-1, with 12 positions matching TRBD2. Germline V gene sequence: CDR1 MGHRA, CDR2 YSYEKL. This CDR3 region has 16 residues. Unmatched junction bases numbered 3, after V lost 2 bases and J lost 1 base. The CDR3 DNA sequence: TGCGCCAGCAGCCAACCCACTAGCGGGAGGTCCTACGAGCAGTACTTC. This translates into CASSQPTSGRSYEQYF.

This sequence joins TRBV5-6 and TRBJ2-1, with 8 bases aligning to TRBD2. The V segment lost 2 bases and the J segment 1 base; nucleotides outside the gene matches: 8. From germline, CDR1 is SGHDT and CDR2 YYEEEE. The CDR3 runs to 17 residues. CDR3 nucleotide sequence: TGTGCCAGCAGCTTCCTCCGAGCGGGAGAATCCTACAATGAGCAGTTCTTC. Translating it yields CASSFLRAGESYNEQFF.

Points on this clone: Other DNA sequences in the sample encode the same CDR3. In DNA form, the CDR3 reads TGTGCCAGCAGCGTATCGTCGGGTTCCCCCTACGAGCAGTACTTC. Translated: CASSVSSGSPYEQYF. The chain recombines TRBV9 with TRBJ2-7; no definite D call. The CDR3 extends over 15 amino acids. The V gene lost 1 base and the J gene lost 2 bases, with 13 bases spanning the gap. Germline CDR1 SGDLS, CDR2 YYNGEE.

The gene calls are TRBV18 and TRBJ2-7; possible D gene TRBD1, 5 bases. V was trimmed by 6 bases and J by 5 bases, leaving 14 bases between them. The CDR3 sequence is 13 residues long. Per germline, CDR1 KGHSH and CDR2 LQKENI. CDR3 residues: CASSPKGKDEQYF. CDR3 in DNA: TGTGCCAGCTCGCCGAAGGGGAAGGACGAGCAGTACTTC.

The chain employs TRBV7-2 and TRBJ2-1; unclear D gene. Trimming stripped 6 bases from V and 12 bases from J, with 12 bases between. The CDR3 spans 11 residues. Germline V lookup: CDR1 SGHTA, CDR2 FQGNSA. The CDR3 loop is CASRWGERQFF. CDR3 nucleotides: TGTGCCAGCAGATGGGGTGAGCGGCAGTTCTTC.

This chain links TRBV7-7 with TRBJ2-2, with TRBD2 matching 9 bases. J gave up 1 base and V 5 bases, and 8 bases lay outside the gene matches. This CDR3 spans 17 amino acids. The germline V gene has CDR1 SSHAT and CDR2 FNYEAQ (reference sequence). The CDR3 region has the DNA TGTGCCAGCAGCCCACTCTCGACTAGCGGGAACACCGGGGAGCTGTTTTTT. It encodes CASSPLSTSGNTGELFF. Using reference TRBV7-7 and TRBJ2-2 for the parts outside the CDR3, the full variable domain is GAGVSQSPRYKVTKRGQDVTLRCDPISSHATLYWYQQALGQGPEFLTYFNYEAQPDKSGLPSDRFSAERPEGSISTLTIQRTEQRDSAMYRCASSPLSTSGNTGELFFGEGSRLTVL.

As DNA, the CDR3 is TGTGCCTGGAGGACTAGCGGGAGCTACGAGCAGTACTTC. Protein product: CAWRTSGSYEQYF. This chain connects TRBV30 to TRBJ2-7, with 12 bases lining up with TRBD2. J lost 3 bases, V lost 3 bases, and 0 bases had no gene match. This CDR3 spans 13 amino acids. Germline V gene data show CDR1 as GTSNPN and CDR2 as SVGIG (reference sequence). The whole variable domain, remainder taken from reference TRBV30 and TRBJ2-7, is SQTIHQWPATLVQPVGSPLSLECTVEGTSNPNLYWYRQAAGRGLQLLFYSVGIGQISSEVPQNLSASRPQDRQFILSSKKLLLSDSGFYLCAWRTSGSYEQYFGPGTRLTVT.

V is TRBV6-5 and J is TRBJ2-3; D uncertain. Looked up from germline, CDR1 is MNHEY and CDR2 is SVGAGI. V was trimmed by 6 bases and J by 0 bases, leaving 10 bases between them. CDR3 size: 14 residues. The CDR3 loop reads CASRQRASTDTQYF. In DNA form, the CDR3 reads TGTGCCAGCAGGCAGCGCGCTAGCACAGATACGCAGTATTTT.

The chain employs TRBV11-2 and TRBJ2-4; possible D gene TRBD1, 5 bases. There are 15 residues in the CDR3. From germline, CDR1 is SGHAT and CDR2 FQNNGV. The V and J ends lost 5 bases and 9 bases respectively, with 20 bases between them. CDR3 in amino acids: CASSPQRAGPSIQYF. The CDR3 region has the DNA TGTGCCAGCAGCCCCCAAAGGGCAGGGCCCAGCATTCAGTACTTC.

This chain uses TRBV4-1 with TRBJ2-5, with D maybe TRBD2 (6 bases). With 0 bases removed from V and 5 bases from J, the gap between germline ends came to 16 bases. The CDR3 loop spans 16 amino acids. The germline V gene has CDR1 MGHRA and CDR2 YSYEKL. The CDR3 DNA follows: TGCGCCAGCAGCCAAGATGGGGCCGGGAGCAGCGAGACCCAGTACTTC. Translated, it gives CASSQDGAGSSETQYF.